Below, 4 T cell receptor beta chains from the same sample are listed, as sequenced in a study of response to subunit inactivated influenza vaccine. TCRdb reanalysed the RT-PCR reads using MiXCR and keeps one entry per CDR3 protein. The sample consists of fewer than 250,000 distinct CDR3 sequences, 13% to 15% of them appearing once. Sequenced here: CD8+ T cells sorted from PBMCs, sampled roughly 5 days after vaccination. The receptor set was obtained from a man aged 45-65 years who received an inactivated influenza vaccine.

The sample holds a few counts of this clonotype. The chain links TRBV6-2 or TRBV6-3 to TRBJ1-1; D may be TRBD1 (5 bases). Germline-derived CDR1 and CDR2 are MNHEY and SVGEGT. Trimming stripped 1 base from V and 1 base from J, with 7 bases between. This CDR3 is built from 14 residues. The CDR3 DNA sequence: TGTGCCAGCAGTTACTGGGGCAGGAACACTGAAGCTTTCTTT. As protein: CASSYWGRNTEAFF.

Ten or more counts support this clonotype. The chain is built from TRBV11-2 and TRBJ2-7; D gene unclear. The CDR3 is 10 residues long. Germline values: CDR1 SGHAT, CDR2 FQNNGV. The germline V and J ends were trimmed by 5 bases and 3 bases, with 2 bases remaining between them. CDR3 in amino acids: CASSHYEQYF. CDR3 coding DNA: TGTGCCAGCAGCCACTACGAGCAGTACTTC.

This clonotype was picked up many times. The chain joins TRBV12-3 or TRBV12-4 to TRBJ1-4, with unresolved D. The V gene lost 1 base and the J gene lost 3 bases, with 6 bases spanning the gap. The length of the CDR3 is 14 residues. The CDR3 loop reads CASSLDGPNEKLFF. The CDR3 bases are TGTGCCAGCAGTTTAGACGGGCCTAATGAAAAACTGTTTTTT.

In DNA, the CDR3 is TGTGCCAGCACCGTTAGCGGCGCTAGCTCCTACAATGAGCAGTTCTTC. Amino acids: CASTVSGASSYNEQFF. The chain carries TRBV12-3 or TRBV12-4 and TRBJ2-1, with D perhaps TRBD2 (6 bases). The CDR3 loop spans 16 amino acids. V was clipped by 7 bases and J by 0 bases, with 16 bases between them.